This T cell receptor (beta chain) was obtained from a study of blood T cell repertoires in COVID-19. Across the whole study: Collection of acute and convalescent COVID-19 samples took place in the United States, Italy and Spain.

Original analysis: Estimates of nucleated cell counts were drawn from the amplification of reference gene primers. Assay used: immunoSEQ multiplex PCR; TCRdb lists only in-frame clones, some missing. V, J and clone size are those of that table, while D and trimming were read from the DNA. The table includes approximately 290,000 clones, about 89% detected once. The CDR3 is 16 residues long. Per germline, CDR1 MNHEY and CDR2 SVGEGT. Trimming at V came to 6 bases and at J to 5 bases, leaving 10 bases not matched to a gene. Material: peripheral blood. The sequence was obtained from a woman aged 25 to 39 with COVID-19, enrolled during active disease. The chain employs TRBV6-2 or TRBV6-3 and TRBJ2-2, with 9 positions matching TRBD1. The CDR3 sequence is CASRPTGGGWTGELFF. The CDR3, as DNA: TGTGCCAGCAGGCCTACAGGGGGCGGATGGACCGGGGAGCTGTTTTTT.